Each of the 8 T cell receptor beta chains below was sequenced from the same sample in a study of OX40 agonist ivuxolimab in advanced cancers. Assay used: immunoSEQ multiplex PCR; TCRdb lists only in-frame clones, some missing. The sample has 30,000 or so clones, approximately 89% seen once; the top ten hold about 25%. The sample was CD4+ or CD8+ T cells sorted from blood, taken in a trial of the OX40 agonist ivuxolimab. The receptors shown here come from an adult with an advanced solid tumor such as melanoma, head and neck, liver or kidney cancer.

The V and J genes are TRBV5-6 and TRBJ2-7; TRBD1 matches at 8 bases. This CDR3 spans 15 amino acids. Germline CDR1 is SGHDT and CDR2 is YYEEEE. V lost 6 bases, J lost 3 bases, and 11 bases stayed unmatched. The CDR3, as DNA: TGTGCCAGCACCGAGGACAGGGATCCTTTCTACGAGCAGTACTTC. Translating gives CASTEDRDPFYEQYF.

V and J are TRBV19 and TRBJ1-5; possible D gene TRBD1, 5 bases. Germline V gives CDR1 LNHDA, CDR2 SQIVND (reference sequence). V was clipped by 6 bases and J by 5 bases, with 23 bases between them. CDR3 length: 17 residues. CDR3: CASRPRWGREFYQPQHF. As DNA, the CDR3 is TGTGCCAGTAGACCTCGGTGGGGCAGGGAATTTTATCAGCCCCAGCATTTT.

V gene TRBV28 combines with J gene TRBJ2-3; the D gene is possibly TRBD2 (6 bases). Trimming pared 8 bases from V and 3 bases from J, leaving 15 bases between. CDR1 is MDHEN and CDR2 is SYDVKM in the germline V gene. This CDR3 contains 14 residues. CDR3 residues: CASGGWGRTDTQYF. The CDR3 coding sequence is TGTGCCAGCGGGGGGTGGGGTAGAACAGATACGCAGTATTTT. Using reference TRBV28 and TRBJ2-3 for the parts outside the CDR3, the full variable domain is DVKVTQSSRYLVKRTGEKVFLECVQDMDHENMFWYRQDPGLGLRLIYFSYDVKMKEKGDIPEGYSVSREKKERFSLILESASTNQTSMYLCASGGWGRTDTQYFGPGTRLTVL.

The V gene is TRBV5-4, the J gene TRBJ2-3; the match to TRBD1 covers 8 bases. After removal of 3 bases from V and 2 bases from J, the junction contained 5 bases not matched to a gene. Germline lookup yields CDR1 SGHNT and CDR2 YYREEE (reference sequence). The CDR3 is 15 residues long. This CDR3 reads CASSSGTGFTDTQYF. CDR3 coding DNA: TGTGCCAGCAGCTCCGGGACAGGCTTCACAGATACGCAGTATTTT.

The chain couples TRBV5-1 to TRBJ1-1; 8 bases match TRBD1. The CDR3 contains 15 residues. Germline V gene data show CDR1 as SGHRS and CDR2 as YFSETQ. The V segment lost 3 bases and the J segment 7 bases; nucleotides outside the gene matches: 11. CDR3 sequence (DNA): TGCGCCAGCAGCTCATGGACAGGGTACAGTGGTGAAGCTTTCTTT. Translating gives CASSSWTGYSGEAFF.

The chain uses TRBV28 and TRBJ2-5, with 7 nucleotides matching TRBD2. Trimming at V came to 5 bases and at J to 5 bases, leaving 8 bases not matched to a gene. Looked up from germline, CDR1 is MDHEN and CDR2 is SYDVKM. The CDR3 totals 14 residues. The DNA for the CDR3 is TGTGCCAGCAGTAAGGCGGGAGCTTCTGAGACCCAGTACTTC. Residues: CASSKAGASETQYF. Full variable domain (remainder filled in from reference TRBV28 and TRBJ2-5): DVKVTQSSRYLVKRTGEKVFLECVQDMDHENMFWYRQDPGLGLRLIYFSYDVKMKEKGDIPEGYSVSREKKERFSLILESASTNQTSMYLCASSKAGASETQYFGPGTRLLVL.

This clone was recorded only once. The chain is built from TRBV19 and TRBJ2-5, with D unresolved. The germline V gene encodes CDR1 LNHDA and CDR2 SQIVND (reference sequence). This CDR3 spans 12 amino acids. Trimming removed 0 bases at V and 1 base at J, with 0 bases between. CDR3 residues: CASSIDQETQYF. CDR3 coding DNA: TGTGCCAGTAGTATAGACCAAGAGACCCAGTACTTC. Using reference TRBV19 and TRBJ2-5 for the parts outside the CDR3, the full variable domain is DGGITQSPKYLFRKEGQNVTLSCEQNLNHDAMYWYRQDPGQGLRLIYYSQIVNDFQKGDIAEGYSVSREKKESFPLTVTSAQKNPTAFYLCASSIDQETQYFGPGTRLLVL.

The rearrangement links TRBV2 to TRBJ2-7, with TRBD1 matching 7 bases. With 5 bases clipped from V and 1 base from J, the junction kept 11 bases outside the gene matches. The CDR3 totals 16 residues. From germline, CDR1 is SNHLY and CDR2 FYNNEI. The chain's CDR3 is CASSWDSRTTSYEQYF. The CDR3 DNA follows: TGTGCCAGCAGTTGGGACAGCCGTACAACTTCCTACGAGCAGTACTTC.